The rows below give T cell receptor beta chains drawn from one sample of a study of blood T cell repertoires in COVID-19. The table came from immunoSEQ multiplex PCR; TCRdb's copy has only in-frame clones and leaves some out. The sample consists of 150,000 to 200,000 clones, 87% of them appearing once. Source material: peripheral blood. All receptors come from a human donor in a cohort sampled during active COVID-19. Both conserved end residues are part of each CDR3. Each record gives: J gene, D gene, clone size, V gene, CDR3 DNA, CDR3 protein. D genes are given only for firm matches. A clone size is listed for some rows: how often the clone was seen (once, few, many), or a class if it is expanded.

TRBJ2-5 - - TRBV7-9 TGTGCCAGCAGCCCCTTCGACAGGACCCAAGAGACCCAGTACTTC CASSPFDRTQETQYF
TRBJ1-1 TRBD1 - TRBV7-2 TGTGCCAGCAGCTTAGATCGGCAGGGGGCTTTGAACACTGAAGCTTTCTTT CASSLDRQGALNTEAFF
TRBJ1-2 - once TRBV28 TGTGCTTACAGTCTTACAGGGAACTATGGCTACACCTTC CAYSLTGNYGYTF
TRBJ2-7 TRBD1 - TRBV7-8 TGTGCCAGCAGCCCAAACTTTGACAGGGTCCTCTTC CASSPNFDRVLF
TRBJ2-7 - - TRBV5-4 TGTGCCAGCAGCTTGTCGGGAGTCGCCTACGAGCAGTACTTC CASSLSGVAYEQYF
TRBJ1-1 TRBD1 - TRBV5-1 TGCGCCAGCAGCTTGGCCGGACAGGGAAACACTGAAGCTTTCTTT CASSLAGQGNTEAFF
TRBJ2-7 - - TRBV9 TGTGCCAGCAGCGTAGCTTCGGGGGTCGAGCAGTACTTC CASSVASGVEQYF
TRBJ1-1 - - TRBV28 TGTGCCAGCAGATCGGGGGGGATGAACACTGAAGCTTTCTTT CASRSGGMNTEAFF
TRBJ1-2 - - TRBV7-2 TGTGCCAGCAGCTTAGGGGGGGACTACTATGGCTACACCTTC CASSLGGDYYGYTF
TRBJ2-7 TRBD2 few TRBV9 TGTGCCAGCAGCGTAGTAGATAGCGGGGACGAGCAGTACTTC CASSVVDSGDEQYF
TRBJ2-3 TRBD1 - TRBV19 TGTGCCACCCGAGAGGGACAGGGGAGCGGCCATACGCAGTATTTT CATREGQGSGHTQYF
TRBJ2-2 - - TRBV5-1 TGCGCCAGCAGTTTCATCGGTGACACCGGGGAGCTGTTTTTT CASSFIGDTGELFF
TRBJ2-3 TRBD2 - TRBV2 TGTGCCAGCAGGTTACTAGCGGCGAGCACAGATACGCAGTATTTT CASRLLAASTDTQYF
TRBJ2-1 TRBD2 - TRBV5-1 TGCGCCAGCAGCTCTCTAGCGGGGAAGGATGACAATGAGCAGTTCTTC CASSSLAGKDDNEQFF
TRBJ1-1 - few TRBV6-6 TGTGCCAGCAGTTACTCGGCGAACACTGAAGCTTTCTTT CASSYSANTEAFF
TRBJ2-6 TRBD1 - TRBV2 TGTGCCAGCAGTGACGACAGGGTCCCTGCGGTAGGGGCCAACGTCCTGACTTTC CASSDDRVPAVGANVLTF
TRBJ2-5 TRBD2 - TRBV6-2/TRBV6-3 TGTGCCAGCAGTTCGAATCTAGCGGGGTTGGAGGAGACCCAGTACTTC CASSSNLAGLEETQYF
TRBJ2-5 - - TRBV15 TGTGCCACCAGCAGAGAGAGCCTAGCGGAGACCCAGTACTTC CATSRESLAETQYF
TRBJ2-1 TRBD2 once TRBV19 TGTGCCAGTAGCTGGACTAGCGGGAGGAATGAGCAGTTCTTC CASSWTSGRNEQFF
TRBJ2-3 - - TRBV28 TGTGCCAGCAGTTTAGGAAAGGGGTTTAGCACAGATACGCAGTATTTT CASSLGKGFSTDTQYF
TRBJ1-4 - - TRBV28 TGTGCCAGCAGTTTGGCAGGGCCTACCCTCATTAATGAAAAACTGTTTTTT CASSLAGPTLINEKLFF
TRBJ2-2 - - TRBV5-1 TGCGCCAGCAGCCCGACAGGTATCTCGAACACCGGGGAGCTGTTTTTT CASSPTGISNTGELFF
TRBJ1-2 - - TRBV19 TGTGCCAGTAACAGTCAAGGTCTTTCTAATGGCTACACCTTC CASNSQGLSNGYTF
TRBJ2-7 - - TRBV7-6 TGTGCCAGCAGCTTAGACAGCCCAGGGGACTACGAGCAGTACTTC CASSLDSPGDYEQYF
TRBJ2-7 - - TRBV9 TGTGCCAGCAGCCCAGAGGGGGATCCGTCCTACGAGCAGTACTTC CASSPEGDPSYEQYF
TRBJ1-1 - - TRBV7-2 TGTGCCAGCAGCTTATTTAGGGACACTTGGGGGACTGAAGCTTTCTTT CASSLFRDTWGTEAFF
TRBJ1-5 - - TRBV6-5 TGTGCCAGCAGTCTGGTAGATTATAGCAATCAGCCCCAGCATTTT CASSLVDYSNQPQHF
TRBJ2-2 - once TRBV6-6 TGTGCCAGCAGCCGGACAGTCACCGGGGAGCTGTTTTTT CASSRTVTGELFF